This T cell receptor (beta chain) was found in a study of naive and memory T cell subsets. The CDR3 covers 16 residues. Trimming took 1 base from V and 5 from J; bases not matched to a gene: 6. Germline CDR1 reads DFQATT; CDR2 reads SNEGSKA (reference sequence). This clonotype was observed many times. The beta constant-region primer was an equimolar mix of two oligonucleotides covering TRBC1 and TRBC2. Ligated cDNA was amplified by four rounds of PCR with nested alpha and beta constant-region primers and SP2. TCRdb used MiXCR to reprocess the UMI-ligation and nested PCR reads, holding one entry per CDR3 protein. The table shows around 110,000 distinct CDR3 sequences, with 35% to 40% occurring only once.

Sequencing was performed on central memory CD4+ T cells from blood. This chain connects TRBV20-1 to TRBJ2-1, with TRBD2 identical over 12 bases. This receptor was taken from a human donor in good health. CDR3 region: CSARVLAGGLDNEQFF. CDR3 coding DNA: TGCAGTGCTAGAGTCCTAGCGGGAGGGTTAGACAATGAGCAGTTCTTC.